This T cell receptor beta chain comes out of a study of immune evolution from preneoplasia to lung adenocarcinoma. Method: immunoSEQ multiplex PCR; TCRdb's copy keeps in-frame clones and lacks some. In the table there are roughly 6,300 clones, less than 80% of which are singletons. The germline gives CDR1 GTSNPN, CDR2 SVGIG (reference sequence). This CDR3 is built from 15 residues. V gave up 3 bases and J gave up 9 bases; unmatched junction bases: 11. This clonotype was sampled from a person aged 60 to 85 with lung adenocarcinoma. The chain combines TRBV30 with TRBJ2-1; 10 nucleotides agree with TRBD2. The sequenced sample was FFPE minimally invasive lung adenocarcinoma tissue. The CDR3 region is CAWSAGGTSVGEQFF. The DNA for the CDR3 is TGTGCCTGGAGCGCCGGGGGGACTAGCGTGGGTGAGCAGTTCTTC. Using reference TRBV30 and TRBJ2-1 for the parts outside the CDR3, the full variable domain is SQTIHQWPATLVQPVGSPLSLECTVEGTSNPNLYWYRQAAGRGLQLLFYSVGIGQISSEVPQNLSASRPQDRQFILSSKKLLLSDSGFYLCAWSAGGTSVGEQFFGPGTRLTVL.